Each of the 22 T cell receptor beta chains below was sequenced from the same sample in a study of molecular identifiers for immune sequencing clone quantification. In TCRdb, the PCR reads were re-called with MiXCR into one record per CDR3 protein. The data contain about 320,000 distinct CDR3 sequences, 20% to 25% of them singletons. Sequenced: naive CD8+ T cells from blood, with Jurkat cell RNA spiked in. Subset reported: FACS-sorted CD8+CD4-CCR7+CD45RA+ naive T cells. The receptors derive from a human donor in good health. Some libraries in this study had Jurkat cell RNA spiked in.

The rearrangement joins TRBV10-3 to TRBJ2-3, with 10 bases matching TRBD2. CDR3 size: 17 residues. V lost 0 bases to trimming and J lost 4 bases; unmatched junction nucleotides: 7. CDR1 is ENHRY and CDR2 is SYGVKD in the germline V gene. CDR3 residues: CAISESVGLAKADTQYF. Written as DNA, the CDR3 is TGTGCCATCAGTGAGTCAGTGGGACTAGCGAAAGCAGATACGCAGTATTTT.

This clonotype was recorded at least ten times. The rearrangement joins TRBV30 to TRBJ2-7; 12 positions match TRBD1. Germline values: CDR1 GTSNPN, CDR2 SVGIG (reference sequence). V lost 3 bases to trimming and J lost 2 bases; unmatched junction nucleotides: 2. The CDR3 is 14 residues long. CDR3 residues: CAWSGDRGPYEQYF. CDR3 bases: TGTGCCTGGAGCGGGGACAGGGGGCCCTACGAGCAGTACTTC.

For this clonotype: Being one base from a much bigger clone, this may be a read error. No conserved phenylalanine or tryptophan is present at the end of the CDR3, so a read error is the likely explanation. This chain joins TRBV9 and TRBJ2-2, with 10 nucleotides matching TRBD2. CDR3 size: 15 residues. Germline lookup yields CDR1 SGDLS and CDR2 YYNGEE. With V trimmed by 7 bases and J by 7 bases, 10 bases remained unmatched. Here the CDR3 DNA reads TGTGCCAGCGCTTCTAGCGGGAGCAGTTTCGGGGAGCTGTTTCTT. It codes for CASASSGSSFGELFL.

About this clonotype itself: A much larger clone differs by one base, so this may be a read error. This rearrangement joins TRBV27 to TRBJ1-4; D uncertain. The CDR3 has 15 amino acids. Germline CDR1 MNHEY, CDR2 SMNVEV (reference sequence). The CDR3 loop reads CASSTHRRSNKKLFF. The CDR3 DNA reads TGTGCCAGCAGTACACACCGACGGAGTAATAAAAAACTGTTTTTT.

Regarding this clonotype: Sequence at one end of the junction differs from germline and may be a read error. V gene TRBV7-9 combines with J gene TRBJ2-7; 8 nucleotides line up with TRBD1. This CDR3 contains 17 residues. CDR1 and CDR2 (germline): SEHNR, FQNEAQ (reference sequence). In DNA form, the CDR3 reads TGTGCCAGTAGCTTCGTCCCGGGACAGGAAGCTCTACTCGAGCAGTACTTC. Its translation: CASSFVPGQEALLEQYF.

As regards this clonotype: A much larger clonotype is one base distant, so this may be a read error. Here the CDR3 DNA reads TGTGCCAGCAGTTTAAGTTTAGGGACCTCCCAAGAGACCCAGTACTTC. Encoded protein: CASSLSLGTSQETQYF. The J gene is TRBJ2-5, the V gene TRBV28; D assignment may be TRBD1 or TRBD2 (5 bases each). Germline CDR1 and CDR2: MDHEN and SYDVKM. With 2 bases removed from V and 1 base from J, the gap between germline ends came to 14 bases. CDR3 size: 16 residues.

This clonotype was seen repeatedly, ten times or more. The chain couples TRBV11-2 to TRBJ1-5; D is uncertain. The CDR3 runs 13 residues. From germline, CDR1 is SGHAT and CDR2 FQNNGV. The V end lost 5 bases, the J end lost 3 bases, and 8 bases lay between the germline ends. The CDR3 loop reads CASSNAYNQPQHF. For the CDR3, the DNA is TGTGCCAGCAGCAACGCTTACAATCAGCCCCAGCATTTT.

The table lists this clonotype with many counts. The rearrangement links TRBV6-5 to TRBJ2-7; TRBD1 or TRBD2 may be the D gene (6 bases each). Per the germline V gene, CDR1 is MNHEY and CDR2 is SVGAGI. The CDR3 totals 14 residues. V lost 2 bases and J 0 bases, leaving 8 bases between the germline ends. The CDR3 loop reads CASSYGGPSYEQYF. In DNA, the CDR3 is TGTGCCAGCAGTTACGGGGGGCCCTCCTACGAGCAGTACTTC.

Regarding this clonotype: A single base separates this from a much larger clone, so it may be a read error. J is TRBJ2-3 and V is TRBV20-1; 7 positions match TRBD2. CDR1 is DFQATT, CDR2 SNEGSKA, per germline (reference sequence). The junction had 8 bases not matched to a gene; V was cut back by 1 base and J by 4 bases. CDR3 length: 15 residues. This CDR3 is CSARVSSGTADTQYF. CDR3 nucleotides: TGCAGTGCTAGAGTATCTAGCGGAACCGCAGATACGCAGTATTTT.

This clonotype was found many times. CDR3 nucleotide sequence: TGTGCCAGCAGTTCGGGACAGGGGAACACCGGGGAGCTGTTTTTT. It encodes CASSSGQGNTGELFF. V gene TRBV12-3 or TRBV12-4 combines with J gene TRBJ2-2; 9 nucleotides align to TRBD1. V shed 4 bases, J shed 1 base, and the junction held 1 base outside the gene matches. This CDR3 contains 15 residues.

In its sample, this clonotype was seen many times. The chain has TRBV29-1 and TRBJ2-2, with TRBD2 as a possible D gene (6 bases). Trimming stripped 5 bases from V and 7 bases from J, with 17 bases between. Looked up from germline, CDR1 is SQVTM and CDR2 is ANQGSEA. This CDR3 contains 14 residues. The CDR3 bases are TGCAGCGTTCATCGGGAGAATGATGTCGGGGAGCTGTTTTTT. Amino acid sequence: CSVHRENDVGELFF.

About this clonotype itself: A much larger clone lies one base from this, so it may be a read error. This chain links TRBV7-9 with TRBJ2-3; D is tentatively TRBD1 or TRBD2 (5 bases each). CDR3 length equals 15 residues. The germline gives CDR1 SEHNR, CDR2 FQNEAQ (reference sequence). The CDR3 sequence is CASSSQGASTDMQYF. CDR3 coding DNA: TGTGCCAGCAGCTCCCAGGGTGCTAGCACAGATATGCAGTATTTT.

Ten or more counts support this clonotype. CDR3 sequence reads: CASSLSGLYEQYF. CDR3 bases: TGCGCCAGCAGCTTGTCCGGACTTTACGAGCAGTACTTC. This chain joins TRBV5-1 and TRBJ2-7; perhaps TRBD2 as D (5 bases). V dropped 1 base and J dropped 4 bases, with 9 bases sitting between them. This CDR3 is 13 amino acids long. Germline CDR1 SGHRS, CDR2 YFSETQ.

This clonotype was seen just once. This may be a read error: a much more frequent sequence differs by one nucleotide. This chain links TRBV4-1 with TRBJ1-4, with no clear D. The CDR3 is 16 amino acids. Per germline, CDR1 MGHRA and CDR2 YSYEKL. Here the CDR3 DNA reads TGCGCCAGCAGCCAAGAACAGCCAAACCCCAATGAAAGACTGTTTTTT. This translates into CASSQEQPNPNERLFF.

This clonotype occurred many times. The chain recombines TRBV29-1 with TRBJ2-7, with no clear D. The CDR3 runs 12 residues. V gave up 7 bases and J gave up 0 bases, with 10 bases separating them. Germline CDR1 is SQVTM and CDR2 is ANQGSEA. CDR3 amino acids: CSAQWSSYEQYF. The CDR3 DNA reads TGCAGCGCCCAGTGGAGCTCCTACGAGCAGTACTTC.

To note about this clonotype: Possible read error: a much larger clone is one base away. The chain joins TRBV4-1 to TRBJ2-3, with D uncertain. The DNA end is a closer match to TRBJ2-5, so the J assignment may be wrong. The CDR3 runs to 14 residues. The germline gives CDR1 MGHRA, CDR2 YSYEKL. The CDR3 reads CASSPGIIEETQYF. DNA for the CDR3: TGCGCCAGCAGCCCCGGAATAATAGAAGAGACCCAGTACTTC.

On this clonotype: Given a much more abundant clone one base away, this may be a read error. The rearrangement joins TRBV29-1 to TRBJ2-7; maybe TRBD2 (5 bases). The CDR3 extends over 12 amino acids. Between the trimmed V and J ends, which lost 7 bases and 3 bases, there was a span of 13 bases. Looked up from germline, CDR1 is SQVTM and CDR2 is ANQGSEA. This chain's CDR3 is CSAGVAGYEQYF. In DNA form, the CDR3 reads TGCAGCGCTGGAGTGGCGGGCTACGAGCAGTACTTC.

V usage is TRBV27 and J usage is TRBJ2-5, with 9 bases aligning to TRBD2. V shed 4 bases and J 4 bases; nucleotides not matched to a gene: 7. Germline V gene sequence: CDR1 MNHEY, CDR2 SMNVEV (reference sequence). This CDR3 has 15 residues. The CDR3 is CASSSPGTSIETQYF. The CDR3, as DNA: TGTGCCAGCAGTTCTCCCGGGACTAGCATAGAGACCCAGTACTTC.

The chain has TRBV14 and TRBJ2-5; a weak D match, TRBD2 (6 bases). V was trimmed by 3 bases and J by 9 bases, leaving 17 bases between them. The germline V gene has CDR1 SGHDN and CDR2 FVKESK. This CDR3 spans 14 amino acids. CDR3 region: CASSQRGREEAQYF. The CDR3 bases are TGTGCCAGCAGCCAGCGGGGCAGGGAGGAGGCCCAGTACTTC.

As regards this clonotype: This may stem from a read error, because a much larger clone lies one nucleotide away. The J gene is TRBJ2-3, the V gene TRBV12-3 or TRBV12-4; 10 bases agree with TRBD2. This CDR3 region has 16 residues. The CDR3 nucleotides read TGTGCCAGCAGTTTAGTGCTAGCGGGAGATCCAGATGCGCAGTATTTT. Amino acids: CASSLVLAGDPDAQYF.

This clonotype was observed many times. V and J are TRBV12-3 or TRBV12-4 and TRBJ2-2; either TRBD1 or TRBD2 may fit D (6 bases each). Trimming removed 3 bases from V and 0 bases from J, with 14 bases in between. CDR3 length: 17 amino acids. CDR3 region: CASSFIGGGPNTGELFF. As DNA, the CDR3 is TGTGCCAGCAGTTTTATAGGGGGAGGACCGAACACCGGGGAGCTGTTTTTT.

This chain uses TRBV2 with TRBJ1-1, with TRBD1 matching 9 bases. Germline CDR1 reads SNHLY; CDR2 reads FYNNEI. Trimming at V came to 5 bases and at J to 4 bases, leaving 17 bases not matched to a gene. This CDR3 region has 18 residues. DNA of the CDR3: TGTGCCAGCAGTTACTTCGGACAGGGGTCTCTTGGGGGCACTGAAGCTTTCTTT. Amino acid sequence: CASSYFGQGSLGGTEAFF.